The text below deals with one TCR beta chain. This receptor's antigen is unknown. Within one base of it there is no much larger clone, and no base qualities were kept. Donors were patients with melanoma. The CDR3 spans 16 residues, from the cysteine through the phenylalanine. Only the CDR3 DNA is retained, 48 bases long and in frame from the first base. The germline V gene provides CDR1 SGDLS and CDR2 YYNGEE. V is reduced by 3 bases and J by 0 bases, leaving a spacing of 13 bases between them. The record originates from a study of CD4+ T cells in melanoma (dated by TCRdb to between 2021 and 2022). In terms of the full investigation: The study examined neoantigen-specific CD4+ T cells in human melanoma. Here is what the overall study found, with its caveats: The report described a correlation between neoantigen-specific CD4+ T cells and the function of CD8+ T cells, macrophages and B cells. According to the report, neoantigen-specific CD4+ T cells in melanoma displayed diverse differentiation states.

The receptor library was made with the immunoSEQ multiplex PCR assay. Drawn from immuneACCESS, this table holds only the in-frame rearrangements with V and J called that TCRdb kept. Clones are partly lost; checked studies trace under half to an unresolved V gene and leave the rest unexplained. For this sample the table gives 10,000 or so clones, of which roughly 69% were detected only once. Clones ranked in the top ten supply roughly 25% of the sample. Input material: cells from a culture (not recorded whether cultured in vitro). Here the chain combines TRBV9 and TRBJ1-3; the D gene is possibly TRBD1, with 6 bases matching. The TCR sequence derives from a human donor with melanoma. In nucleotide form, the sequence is TGTGCCAGCAGCGCCCCAGGGGCTTTCTCTGGAAACACCATATATTTT. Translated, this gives CASSAPGAFSGNTIYF.